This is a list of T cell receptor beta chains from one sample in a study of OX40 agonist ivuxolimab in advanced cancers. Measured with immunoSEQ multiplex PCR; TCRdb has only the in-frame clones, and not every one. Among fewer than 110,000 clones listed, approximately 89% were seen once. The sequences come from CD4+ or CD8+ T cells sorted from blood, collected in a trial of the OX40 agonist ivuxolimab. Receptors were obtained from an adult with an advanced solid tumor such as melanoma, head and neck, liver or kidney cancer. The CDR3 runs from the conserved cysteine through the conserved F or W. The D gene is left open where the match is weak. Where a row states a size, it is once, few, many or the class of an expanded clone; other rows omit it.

cdr3_aa: CASSPIGTSAYEQYF
cdr3_nt: TGTGCCAGCAGCCCGATCGGGACGTCCGCCTACGAGCAGTACTTC
d_call: -
clone_size: -
j_call: TRBJ2-7
v_call: TRBV6-6

cdr3_aa: CASSEGWQGANTGELFF
cdr3_nt: TGTGCCAGCAGTGAAGGTTGGCAGGGGGCGAACACCGGGGAGCTGTTTTTT
d_call: TRBD1
clone_size: -
j_call: TRBJ2-2
v_call: TRBV2

cdr3_aa: CASSQNSGGPLFF
cdr3_nt: TGTGCCAGCAGTCAAAACTCAGGAGGGCCACTGTTTTTT
d_call: -
clone_size: -
j_call: TRBJ1-4
v_call: TRBV28

cdr3_aa: CASSSLAGVRTQYF
cdr3_nt: TGTGCCAGCAGCTCACTAGCGGGGGTTCGGACCCAGTACTTC
d_call: TRBD2
clone_size: once
j_call: TRBJ2-5
v_call: TRBV9

cdr3_aa: CASSTEANEQFF
cdr3_nt: TGTGCCAGCTCAACAGAAGCAAATGAGCAGTTCTTC
d_call: -
clone_size: -
j_call: TRBJ2-1
v_call: TRBV18

cdr3_aa: CASSLDGTGAYEQYF
cdr3_nt: TGCGCCAGCAGCTTGGACGGGACAGGGGCCTACGAGCAGTACTTC
d_call: TRBD1
clone_size: -
j_call: TRBJ2-7
v_call: TRBV5-1

cdr3_aa: CASSLSGVNEQFF
cdr3_nt: TGTGCCAGCAGTTTATCCGGGGTCAATGAGCAGTTCTTC
d_call: -
clone_size: -
j_call: TRBJ2-1
v_call: TRBV28

cdr3_aa: CASSKRLLDRFRARGEQYF
cdr3_nt: TGTGCCAGTAGTAAGCGACTACTCGACAGGTTCCGGGCCCGGGGGGAGCAGTACTTC
d_call: -
clone_size: -
j_call: TRBJ2-7
v_call: TRBV19

cdr3_aa: CASSGTGEKLFF
cdr3_nt: TGTGCCAGCAGCGGCACAGGCGAAAAACTGTTTTTT
d_call: -
clone_size: -
j_call: TRBJ1-4
v_call: TRBV7-9

cdr3_aa: CASSQDGLGGNQPQHF
cdr3_nt: TGCGCCAGCAGCCAAGATGGTCTAGGGGGCAATCAGCCCCAGCATTTT
d_call: -
clone_size: -
j_call: TRBJ1-5
v_call: TRBV4-1

cdr3_aa: CASSLQDNVNIQYF
cdr3_nt: TGTGCCAGCAGTCTCCAGGACAACGTGAACATTCAGTACTTC
d_call: -
clone_size: -
j_call: TRBJ2-4
v_call: TRBV28

cdr3_aa: CASQILGHDEQFF
cdr3_nt: TGTGCCAGCCAGATTCTAGGCCACGATGAGCAGTTCTTC
d_call: -
clone_size: -
j_call: TRBJ2-1
v_call: TRBV27

cdr3_aa: CASSLCGDRSTDTQYF
cdr3_nt: TGTGCCAGCAGTTTATGCGGGGACAGGAGCACAGATACGCAGTATTTT
d_call: TRBD1
clone_size: once
j_call: TRBJ2-3
v_call: TRBV28

cdr3_aa: CATSALPGQGSGEQYF
cdr3_nt: TGTGCCACCAGCGCTTTACCGGGACAGGGGTCCGGGGAGCAGTACTTC
d_call: TRBD1
clone_size: -
j_call: TRBJ2-5
v_call: TRBV15

cdr3_aa: CASSLTGTGGDEQFF
cdr3_nt: TGCGCCAGCAGCCTCACCGGGACAGGGGGCGATGAGCAGTTCTTC
d_call: TRBD1
clone_size: -
j_call: TRBJ2-1
v_call: TRBV23-1

cdr3_aa: CASSYSRNTGELFF
cdr3_nt: TGTGCCAGCAGTTACTCGAGGAACACCGGGGAGCTGTTTTTT
d_call: -
clone_size: -
j_call: TRBJ2-2
v_call: TRBV6-5

cdr3_aa: CASSMGWATISGANVLTF
cdr3_nt: TGCGCCAGCAGCATGGGTTGGGCAACGATCTCTGGGGCCAACGTCCTGACTTTC
d_call: -
clone_size: -
j_call: TRBJ2-6
v_call: TRBV5-1

cdr3_aa: CASGPSNQPQHF
cdr3_nt: TGTGCCAGCGGTCCTAGCAATCAGCCCCAGCATTTT
d_call: -
clone_size: -
j_call: TRBJ1-5
v_call: TRBV2

cdr3_aa: CASTVRVLSGNTIYF
cdr3_nt: TGTGCCAGCACCGTGAGGGTCCTCTCTGGAAACACCATATATTTT
d_call: -
clone_size: -
j_call: TRBJ1-3
v_call: TRBV7-9

cdr3_aa: CASSQGQLYGYTF
cdr3_nt: TGTGCCAGCAGCCAAGGGCAGCTCTATGGCTACACCTTC
d_call: -
clone_size: -
j_call: TRBJ1-2
v_call: TRBV14

cdr3_aa: CASAHGELGYEQYF
cdr3_nt: TGTGCCAGTGCACATGGGGAGCTGGGTTACGAGCAGTACTTC
d_call: -
clone_size: -
j_call: TRBJ2-7
v_call: TRBV19

cdr3_aa: CSVNSPPRNEQFF
cdr3_nt: TGCAGCGTCAATAGCCCCCCTAGGAATGAGCAGTTCTTC
d_call: -
clone_size: -
j_call: TRBJ2-1
v_call: TRBV29-1

cdr3_aa: CASSVQGDYGYTF
cdr3_nt: TGTGCCAGCAGCGTTCAGGGGGACTATGGCTACACCTTC
d_call: TRBD1
clone_size: -
j_call: TRBJ1-2
v_call: TRBV5-4

cdr3_aa: CATSARDGGRETQYF
cdr3_nt: TGTGCCACCAGCGCTCGGGACGGGGGCCGGGAGACCCAGTACTTC
d_call: -
clone_size: -
j_call: TRBJ2-5
v_call: TRBV15

cdr3_aa: CASSIGQGGRYEQYF
cdr3_nt: TGTGCCAGTAGTATTGGACAGGGTGGAAGGTACGAGCAGTACTTC
d_call: TRBD1
clone_size: -
j_call: TRBJ2-7
v_call: TRBV19

cdr3_aa: CASRMGSTDTQYF
cdr3_nt: TGCGCCAGTCGTATGGGGAGCACAGATACGCAGTATTTT
d_call: -
clone_size: -
j_call: TRBJ2-3
v_call: TRBV10-2

cdr3_aa: CASTRDGSMSYEQYF
cdr3_nt: TGTGCCAGTACGCGCGACGGGAGTATGTCCTACGAGCAGTACTTC
d_call: -
clone_size: -
j_call: TRBJ2-7
v_call: TRBV19

cdr3_aa: CASSVQSYNEQFF
cdr3_nt: TGTGCCAGCAGCGTACAATCCTACAATGAGCAGTTCTTC
d_call: -
clone_size: -
j_call: TRBJ2-1
v_call: TRBV9

cdr3_aa: CATSMGPDTEAFF
cdr3_nt: TGTGCCACCTCGATGGGACCGGACACTGAAGCTTTCTTT
d_call: -
clone_size: -
j_call: TRBJ1-1
v_call: TRBV7-3

cdr3_aa: CASSLGTGPTYEQYF
cdr3_nt: TGTGCCAGCAGTTTGGGAACAGGCCCTACCTACGAGCAGTACTTC
d_call: -
clone_size: -
j_call: TRBJ2-7
v_call: TRBV28

cdr3_aa: CASSKSVAGYAF
cdr3_nt: TGTGCCAGCAGTAAGAGTGTGGCTGGCTACGCCTTC
d_call: -
clone_size: -
j_call: TRBJ1-2
v_call: TRBV28

cdr3_aa: CASRFTSENTGELFF
cdr3_nt: TGTGCCAGCAGGTTCACTAGCGAAAACACCGGGGAGCTGTTTTTT
d_call: TRBD2
clone_size: -
j_call: TRBJ2-2
v_call: TRBV7-9

cdr3_aa: CASSSVASPNTGELFF
cdr3_nt: TGCGCCAGCAGCTCGGTGGCGTCTCCGAACACCGGGGAGCTGTTTTTT
d_call: -
clone_size: -
j_call: TRBJ2-2
v_call: TRBV5-1

cdr3_aa: CAIGQGGQETQYF
cdr3_nt: TGTGCCATCGGACAGGGAGGGCAAGAGACCCAGTACTTC
d_call: -
clone_size: -
j_call: TRBJ2-5
v_call: TRBV10-3

cdr3_aa: CASSRTMNTEAFF
cdr3_nt: TGTGCCAGCAGCCGTACCATGAACACTGAAGCTTTCTTT
d_call: -
clone_size: -
j_call: TRBJ1-1
v_call: TRBV6-5

cdr3_aa: CASSPPGGGAGNTIYF
cdr3_nt: TGTGCCAGCAGCCCGCCCGGAGGGGGGGCTGGAAACACCATATATTTT
d_call: -
clone_size: -
j_call: TRBJ1-3
v_call: TRBV7-2

cdr3_aa: CASSPLTEAFF
cdr3_nt: TGTGCCAGCAGCCCCCTCACTGAAGCTTTCTTT
d_call: -
clone_size: -
j_call: TRBJ1-1
v_call: TRBV9

cdr3_aa: CASSYEQYAEAFF
cdr3_nt: TGTGCCAGCAGTTATGAGCAGTACGCTGAAGCTTTCTTT
d_call: -
clone_size: -
j_call: TRBJ1-1
v_call: TRBV6-5

cdr3_aa: CASSEGQGETQYF
cdr3_nt: TGTGCCAGCAGCGAGGGACAGGGGGAGACCCAGTACTTC
d_call: TRBD1
clone_size: -
j_call: TRBJ2-5
v_call: TRBV9

cdr3_aa: CASSVIGGGGTEAFF
cdr3_nt: TGTGCCAGCAGCGTGATTGGTGGAGGGGGGACTGAAGCTTTCTTT
d_call: -
clone_size: -
j_call: TRBJ1-1
v_call: TRBV7-2

cdr3_aa: CASSQEWQPQETQYF
cdr3_nt: TGTGCCAGCAGCCAAGAGTGGCAGCCCCAAGAGACCCAGTACTTC
d_call: -
clone_size: -
j_call: TRBJ2-5
v_call: TRBV4-2

cdr3_aa: CASSPREALGTEAFF
cdr3_nt: TGTGCCAGCTCACCACGGGAAGCCTTGGGCACTGAAGCTTTCTTT
d_call: -
clone_size: -
j_call: TRBJ1-1
v_call: TRBV18

cdr3_aa: CASSPPPGGTYEQYF
cdr3_nt: TGTGCCAGCAGTCCCCCCCCAGGGGGAACCTACGAGCAGTACTTC
d_call: TRBD1
clone_size: -
j_call: TRBJ2-7
v_call: TRBV28

cdr3_aa: CASSIGLASPYEQYF
cdr3_nt: TGTGCCAGCAGCATTGGACTAGCTTCCCCCTACGAGCAGTACTTC
d_call: TRBD2
clone_size: -
j_call: TRBJ2-7
v_call: TRBV7-9

cdr3_aa: CASSPGRYEQFF
cdr3_nt: TGTGCCAGCAGCCCAGGAAGGTATGAGCAGTTCTTC
d_call: -
clone_size: -
j_call: TRBJ2-1
v_call: TRBV28

cdr3_aa: CASSMERTGLTYEQYF
cdr3_nt: TGTGCCAGTAGTATGGAACGGACAGGCCTGACCTACGAGCAGTACTTC
d_call: TRBD1
clone_size: -
j_call: TRBJ2-7
v_call: TRBV19

cdr3_aa: CASSSASSAGPRDGYTF
cdr3_nt: TGTGCCAGCAGTTCCGCCTCCTCCGCCGGGCCTAGGGATGGCTACACCTTC
d_call: -
clone_size: few
j_call: TRBJ1-2
v_call: TRBV28